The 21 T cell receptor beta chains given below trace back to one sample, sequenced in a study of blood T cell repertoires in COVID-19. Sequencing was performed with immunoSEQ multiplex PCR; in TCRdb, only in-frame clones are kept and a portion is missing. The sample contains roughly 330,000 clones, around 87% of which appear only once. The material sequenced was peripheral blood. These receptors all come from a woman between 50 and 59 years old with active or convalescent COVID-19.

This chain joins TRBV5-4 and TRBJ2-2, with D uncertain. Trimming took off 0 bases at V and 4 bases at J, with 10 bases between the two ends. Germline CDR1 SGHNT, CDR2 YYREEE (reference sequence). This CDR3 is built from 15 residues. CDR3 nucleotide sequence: TGTGCCAGCAGCTTGGGGCAGTCAGGCACCGGGGAGCTGTTTTTT. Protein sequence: CASSLGQSGTGELFF.

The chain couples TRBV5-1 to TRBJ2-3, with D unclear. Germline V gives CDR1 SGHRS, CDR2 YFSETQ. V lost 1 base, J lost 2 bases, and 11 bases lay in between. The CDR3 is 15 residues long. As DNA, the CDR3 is TGCGCCAGCAGCTTGTCCACGGTCGACACAGATACGCAGTATTTT. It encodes CASSLSTVDTDTQYF.

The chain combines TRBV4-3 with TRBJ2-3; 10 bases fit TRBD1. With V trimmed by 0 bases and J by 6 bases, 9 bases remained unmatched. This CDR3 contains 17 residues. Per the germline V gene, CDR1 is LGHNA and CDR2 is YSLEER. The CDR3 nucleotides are TGCGCCAGCAGCCAAGATACGGACAGGGGGTACGCGGATACGCAGTATTTT. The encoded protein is CASSQDTDRGYADTQYF.

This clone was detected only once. The CDR3 region is CASSYGASGSTDTQYF. In nucleotides, the CDR3 is TGTGCCAGCAGTTACGGGGCTAGCGGGAGCACAGATACGCAGTATTTT. V gene TRBV6-2 or TRBV6-3 combines with J gene TRBJ2-3, with 8 bases fitting TRBD2. The V segment lost 2 bases and the J segment 0 bases; nucleotides outside the gene matches: 4. Germline V gene lookup returns CDR1 MNHEY and CDR2 SVGEGT. The CDR3 is 16 residues long.

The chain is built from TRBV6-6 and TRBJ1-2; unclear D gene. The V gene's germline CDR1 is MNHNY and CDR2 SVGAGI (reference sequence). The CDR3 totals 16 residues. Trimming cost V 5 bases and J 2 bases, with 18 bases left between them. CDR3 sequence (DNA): TGTGCCAGCAGTCGAAACCCGGGAGCGGGGAACTATGGCTACACCTTC. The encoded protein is CASSRNPGAGNYGYTF.

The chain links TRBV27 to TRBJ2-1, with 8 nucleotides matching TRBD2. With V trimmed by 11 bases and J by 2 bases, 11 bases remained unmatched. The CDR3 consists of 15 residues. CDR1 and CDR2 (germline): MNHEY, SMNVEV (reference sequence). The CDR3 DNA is TGTGCCGTCAGACGACTAGCGCGAACCTACAATGAGCAGTTCTTC. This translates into CAVRRLARTYNEQFF.

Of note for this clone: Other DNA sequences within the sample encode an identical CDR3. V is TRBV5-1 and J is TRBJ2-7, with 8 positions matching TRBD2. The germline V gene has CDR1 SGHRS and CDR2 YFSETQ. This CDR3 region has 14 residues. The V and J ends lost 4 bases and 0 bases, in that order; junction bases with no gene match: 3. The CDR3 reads CASSPGGSSYEQYF. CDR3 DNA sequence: TGCGCCAGCAGCCCGGGGGGGAGCTCCTACGAGCAGTACTTC. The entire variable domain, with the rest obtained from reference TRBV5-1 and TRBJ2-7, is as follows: KAGVTQTPRYLIKTRGQQVTLSCSPISGHRSVSWYQQTPGQGLQFLFEYFSETQRNKGNFPGRFSGRQFSNSRSEMNVSTLELGDSALYLCASSPGGSSYEQYFGPGTRLTVT.

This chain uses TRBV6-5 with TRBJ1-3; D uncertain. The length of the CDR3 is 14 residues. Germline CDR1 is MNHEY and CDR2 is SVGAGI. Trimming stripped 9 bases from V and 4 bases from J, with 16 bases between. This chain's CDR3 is CARVHGSPGNTIYF. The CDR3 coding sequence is TGTGCCAGGGTGCATGGCAGTCCGGGAAACACCATATATTTT.

CDR3 in amino acids: CASSAGTGGSSRTDTQYF. The CDR3 DNA reads TGTGCCAGCAGTGCCGGGACAGGGGGATCTAGTCGCACAGATACGCAGTATTTT. The chain uses TRBV2 and TRBJ2-3, with 11 bases matching TRBD1. The length of the CDR3 is 18 residues. The germline CDR1 and CDR2 sequences are SNHLY and FYNNEI. J lost 1 base, V lost 4 bases, and 10 bases had no gene match.

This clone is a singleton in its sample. CDR3: CASSDRGLGEQYF. The CDR3 coding sequence is TGTGCCAGCAGTGACAGGGGATTAGGGGAGCAGTACTTC. The J gene is TRBJ2-7, the V gene TRBV25-1; possibly TRBD1 for D (6 bases). CDR1 MGHDK and CDR2 SYGVNS come from the germline V gene. This CDR3 has 13 residues. Trimming pared 3 bases from V and 7 bases from J, leaving 13 bases between.

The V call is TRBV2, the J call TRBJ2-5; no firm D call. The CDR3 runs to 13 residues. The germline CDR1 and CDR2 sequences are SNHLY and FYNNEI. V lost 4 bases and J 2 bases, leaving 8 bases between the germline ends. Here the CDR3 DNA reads TGTGCCAGCAGTGGGAAGGAGCAAGAGACCCAGTACTTC. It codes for CASSGKEQETQYF.

The CDR3 DNA sequence: TGTGCCAGCAGCTCCCAAACAAATCAGCCCCAGCATTTT. Translating gives CASSSQTNQPQHF. The chain recombines TRBV7-2 with TRBJ1-5; D not resolved. Germline CDR1 SGHTA, CDR2 FQGNSA. There are 13 residues in the CDR3. The V gene lost 4 bases and the J gene lost 4 bases, with 8 bases spanning the gap.

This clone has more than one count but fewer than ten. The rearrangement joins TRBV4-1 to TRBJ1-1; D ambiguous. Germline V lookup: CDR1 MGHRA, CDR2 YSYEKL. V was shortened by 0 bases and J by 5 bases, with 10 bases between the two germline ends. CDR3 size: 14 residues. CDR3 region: CASSQDIRRTEAFF. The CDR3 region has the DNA TGCGCCAGCAGCCAAGATATAAGGAGGACTGAAGCTTTCTTT.

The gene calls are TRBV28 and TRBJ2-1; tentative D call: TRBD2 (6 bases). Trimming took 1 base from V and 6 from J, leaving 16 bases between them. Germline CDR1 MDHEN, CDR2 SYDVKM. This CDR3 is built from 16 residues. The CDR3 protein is CASSLLALTRINEQFF. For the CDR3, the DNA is TGTGCCAGCAGTTTATTGGCCTTGACTAGAATCAATGAGCAGTTCTTC.

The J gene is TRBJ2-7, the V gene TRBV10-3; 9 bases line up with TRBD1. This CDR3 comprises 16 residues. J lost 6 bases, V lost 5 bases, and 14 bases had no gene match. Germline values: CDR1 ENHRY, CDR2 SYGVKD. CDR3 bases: TGTGCCATCAGTTTCTCCGGGACAGGGAAGGAGAGCGAGCAGTACTTC. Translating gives CAISFSGTGKESEQYF.

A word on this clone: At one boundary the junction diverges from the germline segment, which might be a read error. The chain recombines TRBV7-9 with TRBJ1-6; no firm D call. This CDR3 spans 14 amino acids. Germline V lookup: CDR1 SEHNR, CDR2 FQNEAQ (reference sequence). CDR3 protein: CASSLGQDNSPLHF. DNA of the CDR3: TGTGCCAGCAGTTTAGGGCAAGATAATTCACCCCTCCACTTT.

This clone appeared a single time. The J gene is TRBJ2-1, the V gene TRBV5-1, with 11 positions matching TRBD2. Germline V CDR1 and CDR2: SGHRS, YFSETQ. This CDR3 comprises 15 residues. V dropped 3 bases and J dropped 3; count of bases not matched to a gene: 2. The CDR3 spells CASSSGLAGYNEQFF. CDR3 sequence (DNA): TGCGCCAGCAGCTCAGGACTAGCGGGCTACAATGAGCAGTTCTTC.

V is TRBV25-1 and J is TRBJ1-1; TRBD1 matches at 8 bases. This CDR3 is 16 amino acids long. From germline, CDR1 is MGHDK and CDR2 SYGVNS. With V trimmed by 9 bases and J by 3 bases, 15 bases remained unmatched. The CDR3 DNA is TGTGCCAGTTCAAAAGGGACAGGCAGCGAGGACACTGAAGCTTTCTTT. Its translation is CASSKGTGSEDTEAFF.

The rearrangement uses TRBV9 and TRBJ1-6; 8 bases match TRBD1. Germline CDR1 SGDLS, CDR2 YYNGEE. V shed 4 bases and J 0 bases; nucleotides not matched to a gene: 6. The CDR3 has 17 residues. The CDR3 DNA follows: TGTGCCAGCAGCAGACAGGGGTACAGCTCCTATAATTCACCCCTCCACTTT. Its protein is CASSRQGYSSYNSPLHF.

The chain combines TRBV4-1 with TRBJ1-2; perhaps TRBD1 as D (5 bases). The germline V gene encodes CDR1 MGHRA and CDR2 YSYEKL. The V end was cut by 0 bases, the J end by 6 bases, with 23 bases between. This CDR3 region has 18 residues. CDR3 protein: CASSQDSWGRAQIHGYTF. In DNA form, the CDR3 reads TGCGCCAGCAGCCAAGATTCCTGGGGCAGGGCACAGATCCATGGCTACACCTTC.

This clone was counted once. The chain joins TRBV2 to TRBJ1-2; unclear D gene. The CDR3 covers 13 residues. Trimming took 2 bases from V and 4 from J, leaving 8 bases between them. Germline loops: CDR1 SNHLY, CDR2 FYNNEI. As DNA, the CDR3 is TGTGCCAGCAGTGAACGCCAGGTCTATGGCTACACCTTC. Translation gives CASSERQVYGYTF.